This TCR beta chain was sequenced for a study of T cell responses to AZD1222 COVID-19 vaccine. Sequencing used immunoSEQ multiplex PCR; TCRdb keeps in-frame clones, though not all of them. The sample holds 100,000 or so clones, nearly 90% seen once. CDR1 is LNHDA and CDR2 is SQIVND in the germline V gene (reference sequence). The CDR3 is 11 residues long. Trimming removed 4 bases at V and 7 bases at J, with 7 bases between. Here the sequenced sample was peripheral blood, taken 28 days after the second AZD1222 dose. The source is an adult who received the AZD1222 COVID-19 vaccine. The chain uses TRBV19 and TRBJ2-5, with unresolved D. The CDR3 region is CASSSYGTQYF. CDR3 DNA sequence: TGTGCCAGTAGTAGCTATGGGACCCAGTACTTC. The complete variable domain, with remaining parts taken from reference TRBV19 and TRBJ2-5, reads DGGITQSPKYLFRKEGQNVTLSCEQNLNHDAMYWYRQDPGQGLRLIYYSQIVNDFQKGDIAEGYSVSREKKESFPLTVTSAQKNPTAFYLCASSSYGTQYFGPGTRLLVL.